A single count supports the clone carrying this T cell receptor (beta chain). The data derive from a study of radiotherapy plus CTLA-4 blockade in lung cancer. Using immunoSEQ multiplex PCR, the repertoire was profiled, and TCRdb retains in-frame clones only, with some absent. The sample consists of 20,000 or so clones, roughly 88% of them appearing once. The sequence came from a human donor with non-small cell lung cancer whose response to radiotherapy plus ipilimumab could not be evaluated. The sequenced sample was peripheral blood, obtained from a patient treated with radiotherapy plus ipilimumab.

CDR3 region: CASSLSGANYGYTF. The CDR3 DNA reads TGTGCCAGCAGCCTCTCAGGGGCCAACTATGGCTACACCTTC. This chain connects TRBV28 to TRBJ1-2; D is perhaps TRBD1 (6 bases). The CDR3 has 14 amino acids. Germline CDR1 reads MDHEN; CDR2 reads SYDVKM. With 6 bases removed from V and 2 bases from J, the gap between germline ends came to 13 bases.